This TCR beta chain was captured by sequencing in a study of identical twins. Study-wide findings and caveats: Carriage of fewer insertions was seen in abundant cord blood beta clonotypes, whereas memory repertoires showed none.

In TCRdb, the 5' RACE reads were re-called with MiXCR into one record per CDR3 protein. This sample has roughly 500,000 distinct CDR3 sequences, with about 20% found just once. In regard to this clonotype: What it recognizes is unknown.

CDR1 is DFQATT and CDR2 is SNEGSKA in the germline V gene (reference sequence). The CDR3 covers 18 residues. Trimming at V came to 4 bases and at J to 0 bases, leaving 7 bases not matched to a gene. This same sample was also part of a study on T cells expressing NK-cell markers. From that study: Seven of the eight sequenced donors were classified as HCMV-seropositive, and one was classified as seronegative.

This clonotype was obtained from a woman aged 18-29 years in good health. V gene TRBV20-1 combines with J gene TRBJ2-1; 15 positions agree with TRBD2. Sequencing was performed on CD4+ T cells sorted from blood. The CDR3 DNA is TGCAGTGCTACGGGACTAGCGGGGGGCCTCAGCTCCTACAATGAGCAGTTCTTC. Its translation: CSATGLAGGLSSYNEQFF.